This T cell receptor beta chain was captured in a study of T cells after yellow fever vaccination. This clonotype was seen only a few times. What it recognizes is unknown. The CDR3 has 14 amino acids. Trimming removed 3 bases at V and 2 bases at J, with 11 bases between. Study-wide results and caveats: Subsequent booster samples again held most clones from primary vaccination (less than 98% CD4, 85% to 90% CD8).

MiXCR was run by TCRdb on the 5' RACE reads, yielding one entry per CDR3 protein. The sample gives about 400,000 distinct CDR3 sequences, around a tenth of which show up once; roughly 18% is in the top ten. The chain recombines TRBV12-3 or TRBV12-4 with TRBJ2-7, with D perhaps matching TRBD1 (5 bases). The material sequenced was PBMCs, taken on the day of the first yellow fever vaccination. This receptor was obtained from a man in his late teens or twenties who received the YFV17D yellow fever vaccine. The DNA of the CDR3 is TGTGCCAGCAGTTTTCGTCAGGGCACCTACGAGCAGTACTTC. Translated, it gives CASSFRQGTYEQYF.